A single sample gave rise to the 20 T cell receptor beta chains below, sequenced in a study of tumor-infiltrating lymphocytes in primary liver carcinoma. Total RNA and DNA came together from approximately 20-30 mg of bulk tissue without cell sorting. The authors made TCR beta cDNA from 400 to 600 ng total RNA with a constant-region primer. Libraries of TCR beta came from three nested multiplex PCR rounds with slightly modified ARM-PCR. Primers for the first two PCR rounds were TRBV1-TRBV30 forward primers and a C-beta reverse primer (approximately 10 cycles per round). TCRdb analysed the multiplex PCR reads with MiXCR anew, one entry per CDR3 protein. The top ten clones hold roughly 19% of a sample with roughly 80,000 distinct CDR3 sequences, around 70% of them seen once. Sequencing input: liver tumor tissue from sampling region 1. Subset defined: tumor region T1, superior pole. These receptors were taken from a man aged 40-49 years with primary liver carcinoma and hepatitis B virus infection.

This clonotype appeared a single time. A single base separates this from a much larger clone, so it may be a read error. No conserved phenylalanine or tryptophan ends this CDR3, so it is likely a read error. This rearrangement joins TRBV5-1 to TRBJ1-1; 8 positions match TRBD1. Germline V gene lookup returns CDR1 SGHRS and CDR2 YFSETQ. This CDR3 is 16 amino acids long. V shed 4 bases and J 1 base; nucleotides not matched to a gene: 9. The CDR3 here is CASSPRTGSTNTEAFL. Written as DNA, the CDR3 is TGCGCCAGCAGCCCCCGGACAGGGTCGACGAACACTGAAGCTTTCTTA.

This clonotype was observed a few times. The junction differs from germline at one of its ends, possibly a read error. The chain couples TRBV6-2 or TRBV6-3 to TRBJ2-3; no definite D call. Germline-derived CDR1 and CDR2 are MNHEY and SVGEGT. CDR3 length: 16 amino acids. The CDR3 coding sequence is TGTGTCAGCAGTCCTTCCTCGACCACCCTCACAGATACGCAGTATTTT. Translating it yields CVSSPSSTTLTDTQYF.

This clonotype was detected only a few times. A read error may be the cause here, since a much bigger clone is one base away. The CDR3 nucleotides are TGTGCCAGCAGCTTGGCTGGACTAGCGGGATTTAACGATCAGTACTTC. Translation gives CASSLAGLAGFNDQYF. V usage is TRBV13 and J usage is TRBJ2-7; 12 nucleotides line up with TRBD2. Germline CDR1 reads PRHDT; CDR2 reads FYEKMQ (reference sequence). CDR3 length: 16 amino acids.

Notes on this clonotype: Germline is not matched at one junction end, which may reflect a read error. The chain is built from TRBV29-1 and TRBJ2-2; D gene unclear. Germline CDR1 is SQVTM and CDR2 is ANQGSEA. The CDR3 contains 14 residues. This CDR3 is CIVAEQWNTGELFF. In DNA, the CDR3 is TGCATCGTTGCGGAACAATGGAACACCGGGGAGCTGTTTTTT.

A remark on this clonotype: The junction differs from germline at one of its ends, possibly a read error. The chain links TRBV29-1 to TRBJ2-7; D is possibly TRBD1 or TRBD2 (5 bases each). The CDR3 totals 12 residues. The germline V gene encodes CDR1 SQVTM and CDR2 ANQGSEA. In DNA form, the CDR3 reads TGTAGCGTTGAGTGGGGGTTCGGCGAGCAGTACTTC. Protein sequence: CSVEWGFGEQYF.

In the case of this clonotype: It is likely a read error, because the conserved phenylalanine at the end of the CDR3 is missing. The chain has TRBV11-3 and TRBJ2-1; TRBD2 agrees at 9 bases. This CDR3 contains 16 residues. Germline assignment: CDR1 SGHNT and CDR2 YENEEA. V dropped 1 base and J dropped 9; count of bases not matched to a gene: 10. The CDR3 reads CASSLAWDSGRPEQFI. DNA for the CDR3: TGTGCCAGCAGCTTAGCGTGGGATAGCGGGAGACCTGAGCAGTTCATC.

This clonotype has only a few counts. The rearrangement uses TRBV28 and TRBJ2-3, with unresolved D. Germline-derived CDR1 and CDR2 are MDHEN and SYDVKM. Trimming removed 4 bases at V and 2 bases at J, with 13 bases between. The CDR3 covers 15 residues. CDR3 DNA: TGTGCCAGCAGTTCATGGACCCCCCCCACAGATACGCAGTATTTT. Its protein is CASSSWTPPTDTQYF.

A word on this clonotype: The junction and the germline gene differ at one end; a read error may be behind it. The chain carries TRBV7-8 and TRBJ2-1; 11 positions agree with TRBD2. This CDR3 contains 18 residues. Germline V gene lookup returns CDR1 SGHVS and CDR2 FQNEAQ. The CDR3 nucleotides read TGTGCCAGCAGCTCCGCCGTAACTAGCGGGAGAACCTACAATGAGCAGATCTTC. It is translated as CASSSAVTSGRTYNEQIF.

V and J are TRBV29-1 and TRBJ1-2; D is unclear. The germline gives CDR1 SQVTM, CDR2 ANQGSEA. Trimming shortened V by 0 bases and J by 4 bases, and 9 bases separated the two germline ends. The CDR3 is made up of 13 amino acids. CDR3 residues: CSVEEVWGYGYTF. CDR3 sequence (DNA): TGCAGCGTTGAAGAGGTGTGGGGCTATGGCTACACCTTC.

The table lists this clonotype with a count of one. One end of the junction fails to match germline, which may point to a read error. CDR3 DNA sequence: TGTGTCAGCAGTTTAGAGAAGGGGGACACTTTCGCCTACGAGCAGTACTTC. This translates into CVSSLEKGDTFAYEQYF. The J gene is TRBJ2-7, the V gene TRBV28; perhaps TRBD1 as D (6 bases). Germline V gives CDR1 MDHEN, CDR2 SYDVKM. The CDR3 is 17 amino acids.

In its sample, this clonotype was seen many times. The rearrangement links TRBV28 to TRBJ1-1; a possible D gene is TRBD1 (6 bases). Trimming pared 4 bases from V and 10 bases from J, leaving 22 bases between. The CDR3 runs to 15 residues. Germline V gene lookup returns CDR1 MDHEN and CDR2 SYDVKM. The CDR3 coding sequence is TGTGCCAGCAGTTCCCCCCCCGTTCAGGGGCGGGTAGCTTTCTTT. This gives the protein CASSSPPVQGRVAFF. The variable domain in full, completed from reference TRBV28 and TRBJ1-1, reads DVKVTQSSRYLVKRTGEKVFLECVQDMDHENMFWYRQDPGLGLRLIYFSYDVKMKEKGDIPEGYSVSREKKERFSLILESASTNQTSMYLCASSSPPVQGRVAFFGQGTRLTVV.

The chain carries TRBV7-9 and TRBJ2-3, with D maybe TRBD2 (5 bases). The CDR3 is 14 residues long. Germline V gene lookup returns CDR1 SEHNR and CDR2 FQNEAQ (reference sequence). The V end lost 3 bases, the J end lost 4 bases, and 11 bases lay between the germline ends. CDR3 in amino acids: CASSLIGVPDTQYF. CDR3 nucleotide sequence: TGTGCCAGCAGCTTGATCGGGGTGCCAGATACGCAGTATTTT.

Points on this clonotype: A much larger clone lies a single base off, so this may be a read error. The chain joins TRBV30 to TRBJ2-5; 13 nucleotides line up with TRBD2. The CDR3 spans 16 residues. Germline-derived CDR1 and CDR2 are GTSNPN and SVGIG (reference sequence). The CDR3 sequence: CSWSEGLAGLRETQYF. For the CDR3, the DNA is TGTTCCTGGAGTGAGGGACTAGCGGGGCTGCGCGAGACCCAGTACTTC.

This clonotype appeared once. The CDR3 ends on some other residue instead of the conserved phenylalanine or tryptophan, so this is likely a read error. The chain uses TRBV29-1 and TRBJ2-1, with 7 bases fitting TRBD1. CDR3 length: 13 residues. Germline assignment: CDR1 SQVTM and CDR2 ANQGSEA. The CDR3 nucleotides read TGCATCGGAGGACAGGCCGCATACAATGAGCAGTTCTCC. Translating it yields CIGGQAAYNEQFS.

Of note for this clonotype: A read error may account for a junction end that differs from germline. This chain joins TRBV30 and TRBJ2-2; tentative D call: TRBD1 (5 bases). CDR1 is GTSNPN, CDR2 SVGIG, per germline (reference sequence). This CDR3 contains 14 residues. CDR3 protein: CVWVGQTPTGELFF. Written as DNA, the CDR3 is TGTGTCTGGGTAGGACAAACCCCCACCGGGGAGCTGTTTTTT.

This clonotype was counted a single time. The CDR3 does not end in the conserved phenylalanine or tryptophan, so this is likely a read error. The V gene is TRBV6-6, the J gene TRBJ1-5, with 8 bases fitting TRBD1. The CDR3 runs to 15 residues. Germline lookup yields CDR1 MNHNY and CDR2 SVGAGI (reference sequence). The CDR3 DNA reads as TGCGCCAGCAGATTCGGACAGGGCGTTAATCAGCCCCAGCATTTA. It specifies CASRFGQGVNQPQHL.

Turning to this clonotype: At one end the junction does not follow the germline gene, possibly because of a read error. This sequence joins TRBV28 and TRBJ1-1; D remains ambiguous. The germline V gene has CDR1 MDHEN and CDR2 SYDVKM. The CDR3 sequence is 14 residues long. CDR3 in DNA: TGTGCCGGCAGTTTAGGTACGGATTACACTGAGTCTTTCTTT. Its protein product is CAGSLGTDYTESFF.

Concerning this clonotype itself: The CDR3 does not close with the conserved phenylalanine or tryptophan, likely indicating a read error. V gene TRBV6-1 combines with J gene TRBJ1-5; D is perhaps TRBD1 (5 bases). The V gene's germline CDR1 is MNHNS and CDR2 SASEGT. The CDR3 has 15 residues. The CDR3 DNA follows: TGTGGCAGTAGTGAAGCCGTAAGAGGGGTTCAGCCCCAGCATCTT. Translation: CGSSEAVRGVQPQHL.

The CDR3 protein is CASKGNSYNEQFF. The DNA of the CDR3 is TGTGCCAGCAAGGGGAACTCCTACAATGAGCAGTTCTTC. The V call is TRBV12-3 or TRBV12-4, the J call TRBJ2-1, with D perhaps TRBD1 (5 bases). This CDR3 contains 13 residues. The V end was cut by 7 bases, the J end by 0 bases, with 7 bases between.

This clonotype was detected many times. CDR3 protein: CASSYALAGAYEQYF. The DNA for the CDR3 is TGTGCCAGCAGTTACGCACTAGCGGGGGCCTACGAGCAGTACTTC. V gene TRBV6-5 combines with J gene TRBJ2-7; TRBD2 matches at 11 bases. The CDR3 loop spans 15 amino acids. CDR1 is MNHEY, CDR2 SVGAGI, per germline. V dropped 2 bases and J dropped 2; count of bases not matched to a gene: 2.